This T cell receptor beta chain appears in the sequencing data of a study of T cells in localized non-small cell lung cancer. Study-level findings and limits: Higher blood T cell density went with longer overall survival. Across samples, adjacent lung featured a median around 55 of the top 100 tumor clones. Only one tumor region was sequenced, so heterogeneity remains possible. Uninvolved adjacent lung showed higher T cell clonality than tumor.

As for this clone: As yet, its antigen is unknown.

The repertoire was sequenced with immunoSEQ multiplex PCR; TCRdb's copy has only in-frame clones and lacks some. This table holds under 150,000 clones, roughly 90% found once. The V gene's germline CDR1 is MNHEY and CDR2 SMNVEV (reference sequence). The CDR3 contains 16 residues. With 3 bases clipped from V and 6 bases from J, the junction kept 13 bases outside the gene matches. This chain uses TRBV27 with TRBJ2-7; 8 bases line up with TRBD1. The receptor comes from an older female donor with stage I lung adenocarcinoma. The source was peripheral blood, collected before any cancer treatment. The CDR3 loop reads CASSLLTGTGNAEQYF. The DNA for the CDR3 is TGTGCCAGCAGTTTGCTAACCGGGACAGGAAATGCCGAGCAGTACTTC.